This T cell receptor beta chain came from a study of cytomegalovirus exposure and HLA in healthy donors. Study-level background: Across under 450 genotyped donors, about 81% landed in the Caucasian-associated ancestry cluster.

It was with 60 Vbeta and 13 Jbeta primers that the PCR ran. Generated by immunoSEQ multiplex PCR, the TCRdb table keeps only in-frame clones and is missing some. The table includes 200,000 to 250,000 clones, around 85% detected once. What was sequenced was PBMCs. The TCR sequence derives from a man in his fifties in good health and CMV-seronegative.

CDR3: CASSLEGDMNTEAFF. The CDR3 DNA reads as TGTGCCAGCAGCTTAGAAGGGGACATGAACACTGAAGCTTTCTTT. The V and J genes are TRBV7-6 and TRBJ1-1, with a possible D match to TRBD1 (6 bases). CDR1 is SGHVS and CDR2 is FNYEAQ in the germline V gene. The ends were cut back, 1 base at V and 0 bases at J, with 9 bases in the middle. The CDR3 consists of 15 residues.